This T cell receptor (beta chain) was recorded in a study of early T cells in non-severe SARS-CoV-2 infection. About the study: Sequencing was performed on bulk RNA from unsorted whole blood, leaving chains unpaired.

As part of library construction, unique molecular identifiers were attached to individual cDNA molecules. TCRdb reanalysed the 5' RACE reads using MiXCR and keeps one entry per CDR3 protein. Altogether 50,000 to 65,000 distinct CDR3 sequences are present, 20% being singletons, with the ten largest covering about 17%. The CDR3 runs to 12 residues. Trimming stripped 6 bases from V and 8 bases from J, with 14 bases between. Germline loops: CDR1 SGHDT, CDR2 YYEEEE. This clonotype was sampled from an adult who was a healthcare worker with PCR-confirmed SARS-CoV-2 infection or an uninfected control (not recorded which). The V gene is TRBV5-6, the J gene TRBJ1-2; D not resolved. The sample consisted of whole blood, taken at baseline. CDR3 amino acids: CASTPDVGGYTF. CDR3 sequence (DNA): TGTGCCAGCACCCCAGACGTCGGCGGCTACACCTTC. Filled out from reference TRBV5-6 and TRBJ1-2, the complete variable domain reads DAGVTQSPTHLIKTRGQQVTLRCSPKSGHDTVSWYQQALGQGPQFIFQYYEEEERQRGNFPDRFSGHQFPNYSSELNVNALLLGDSALYLCASTPDVGGYTFGSGTRLTVV.